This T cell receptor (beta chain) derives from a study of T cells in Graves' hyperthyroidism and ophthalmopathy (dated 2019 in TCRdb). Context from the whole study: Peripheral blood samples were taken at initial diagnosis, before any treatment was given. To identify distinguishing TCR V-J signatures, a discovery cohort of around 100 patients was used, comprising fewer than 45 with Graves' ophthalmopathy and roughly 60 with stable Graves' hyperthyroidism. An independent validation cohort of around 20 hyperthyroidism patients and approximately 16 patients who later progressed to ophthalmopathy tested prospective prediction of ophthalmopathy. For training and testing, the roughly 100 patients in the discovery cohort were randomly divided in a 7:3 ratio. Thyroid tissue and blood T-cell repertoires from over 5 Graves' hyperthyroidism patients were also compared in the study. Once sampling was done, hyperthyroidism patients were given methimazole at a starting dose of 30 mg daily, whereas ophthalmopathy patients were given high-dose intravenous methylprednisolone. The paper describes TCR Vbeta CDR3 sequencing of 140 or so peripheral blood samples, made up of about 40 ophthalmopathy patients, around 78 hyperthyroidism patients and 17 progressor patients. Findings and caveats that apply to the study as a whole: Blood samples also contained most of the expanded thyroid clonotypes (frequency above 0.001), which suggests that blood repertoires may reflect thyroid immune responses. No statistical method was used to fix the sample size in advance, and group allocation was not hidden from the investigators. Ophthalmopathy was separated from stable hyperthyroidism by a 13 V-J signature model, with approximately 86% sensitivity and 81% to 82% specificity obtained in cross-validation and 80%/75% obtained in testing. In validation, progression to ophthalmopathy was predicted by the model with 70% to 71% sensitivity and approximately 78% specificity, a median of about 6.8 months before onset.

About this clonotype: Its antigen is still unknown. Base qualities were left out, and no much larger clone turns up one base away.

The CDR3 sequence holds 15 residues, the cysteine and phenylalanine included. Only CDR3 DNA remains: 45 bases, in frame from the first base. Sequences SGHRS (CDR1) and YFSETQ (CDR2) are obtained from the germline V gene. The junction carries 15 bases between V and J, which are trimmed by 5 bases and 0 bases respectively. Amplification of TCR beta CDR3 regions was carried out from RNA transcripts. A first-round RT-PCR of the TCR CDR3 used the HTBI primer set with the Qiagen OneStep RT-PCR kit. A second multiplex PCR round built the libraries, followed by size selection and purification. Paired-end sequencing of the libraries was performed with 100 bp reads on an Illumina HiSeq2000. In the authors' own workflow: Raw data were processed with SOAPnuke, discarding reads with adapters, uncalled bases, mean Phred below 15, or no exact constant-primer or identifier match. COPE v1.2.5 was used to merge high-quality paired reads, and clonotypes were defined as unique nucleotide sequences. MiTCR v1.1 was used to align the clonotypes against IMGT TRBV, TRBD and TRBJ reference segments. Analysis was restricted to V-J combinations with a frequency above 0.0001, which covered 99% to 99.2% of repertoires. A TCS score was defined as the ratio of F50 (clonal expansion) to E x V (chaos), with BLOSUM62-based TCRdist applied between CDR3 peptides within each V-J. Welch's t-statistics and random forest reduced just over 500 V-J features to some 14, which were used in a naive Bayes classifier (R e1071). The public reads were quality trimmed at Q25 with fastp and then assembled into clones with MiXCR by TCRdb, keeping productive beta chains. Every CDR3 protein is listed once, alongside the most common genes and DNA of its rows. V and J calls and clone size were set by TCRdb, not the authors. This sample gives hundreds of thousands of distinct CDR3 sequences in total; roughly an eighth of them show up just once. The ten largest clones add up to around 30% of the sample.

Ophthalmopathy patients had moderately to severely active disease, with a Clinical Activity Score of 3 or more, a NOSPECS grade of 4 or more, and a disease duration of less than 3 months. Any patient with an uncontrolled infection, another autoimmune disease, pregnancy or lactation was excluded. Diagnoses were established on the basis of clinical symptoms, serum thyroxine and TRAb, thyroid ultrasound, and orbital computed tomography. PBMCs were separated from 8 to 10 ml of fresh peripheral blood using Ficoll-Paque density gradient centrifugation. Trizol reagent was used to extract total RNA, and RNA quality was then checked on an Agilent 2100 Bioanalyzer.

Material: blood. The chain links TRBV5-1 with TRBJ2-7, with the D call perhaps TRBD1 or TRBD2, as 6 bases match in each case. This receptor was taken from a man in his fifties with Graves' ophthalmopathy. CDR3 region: CASRGGAGISYEQYF. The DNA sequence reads TGCGCCAGCAGGGGGGGCGCAGGGATCTCCTACGAGCAGTACTTC.